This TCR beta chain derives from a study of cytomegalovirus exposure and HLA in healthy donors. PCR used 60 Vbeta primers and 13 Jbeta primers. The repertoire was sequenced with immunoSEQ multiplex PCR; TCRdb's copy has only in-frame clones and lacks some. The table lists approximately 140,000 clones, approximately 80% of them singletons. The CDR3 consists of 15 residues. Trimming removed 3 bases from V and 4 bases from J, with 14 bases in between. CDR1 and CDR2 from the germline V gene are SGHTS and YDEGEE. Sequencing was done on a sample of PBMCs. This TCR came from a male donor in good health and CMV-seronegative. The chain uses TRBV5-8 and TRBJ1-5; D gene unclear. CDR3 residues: CASSYSRGLNQPQHF. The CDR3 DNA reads TGTGCCAGCAGCTACTCTCGAGGGCTTAATCAGCCCCAGCATTTT.